Shown below are 9 T cell receptor beta chains from a single sample sequenced in a study of CD8+CD57+ T cells in acquired aplastic anemia. Genomic DNA, serving as template, underwent TCR beta VDJ and CDR3 profiling. TCRdb recomputed calls from the reads with MiXCR, one row per CDR3 protein. The data show under 350,000 distinct CDR3 sequences, with around three fifths seen just once and under 1.5% held by the top ten. For sequencing, patients were chosen who had shown expansion of CD8+CD57+ cells by flow cytometry. The sample consisted of sorted CD4+, CD8+, or CD8+CD57+ T cells (not recorded which) from PBMCs. The receptor set was obtained from a human donor with aplastic anemia.

The sample holds one count of this clonotype. The V and J genes are TRBV7-2 and TRBJ1-2, with 9 positions matching TRBD1. Trimming at V came to 3 bases and at J to 3 bases, leaving 5 bases not matched to a gene. From germline, CDR1 is SGHTA and CDR2 FQGNSA. The CDR3 spans 15 residues. For the CDR3, the DNA is TGTGCCAGCAGCTTGGTACAGGGGGCTGACTATGGCTACACCTTC. Translating it yields CASSLVQGADYGYTF. The whole variable domain, filled in from reference TRBV7-2 and TRBJ1-2, reads GAGVSQSPSNKVTEKGKDVELRCDPISGHTALYWYRQSLGQGLEFLIYFQGNSAPDKSGLPSDRFSAERTGGSVSTLTIQRTQQEDSAVYLCASSLVQGADYGYTFGSGTRLTVV.

This clonotype showed up many times. V and J are TRBV20-1 and TRBJ2-7; 9 nucleotides match TRBD1. The CDR3 sequence is 14 residues long. Trimming at V came to 6 bases and at J to 3 bases, leaving 9 bases not matched to a gene. CDR1 and CDR2 (germline): DFQATT, SNEGSKA (reference sequence). The DNA for the CDR3 is TGCAGTGCCGAATGGGACAGGGATAACTACGAGCAGTACTTC. Translation: CSAEWDRDNYEQYF.

In regard to this clonotype: The germline gene is not matched at one end of the junction; a read error may be the cause. The rearrangement joins TRBV10-1 to TRBJ2-5; TRBD2 might be the D (7 bases). Germline CDR1 and CDR2: WNHNN and SYGVQD (reference sequence). This CDR3 has 15 residues. Here the CDR3 DNA reads TGCGCCAGCTCGGGGGCGGGGGCCGACCAAGAGACCCGGTACTTC. Amino acids: CASSGAGADQETRYF.

This clonotype was counted at least ten times. The V gene is TRBV7-9, the J gene TRBJ2-2; 7 bases are shared with TRBD2. The CDR3 has 19 residues. CDR1 SEHNR and CDR2 FQNEAQ come from the germline V gene (reference sequence). V shed 8 bases, J shed 0 bases, and the junction held 18 bases outside the gene matches. DNA of the CDR3: TGTGCCAGCCCTATCTTGCCGGGGGGTAACGGGGCGAACACCGGGGAGCTGTTTTTT. Translating it yields CASPILPGGNGANTGELFF.

The chain uses TRBV20-1 and TRBJ2-1; D is unclear. The CDR3 has 11 residues. Trimming left V 0 bases short and J 8 bases short, with 5 bases between. Germline V gene lookup returns CDR1 DFQATT and CDR2 SNEGSKA (reference sequence). The CDR3 loop is CSARDDYEQFF. The CDR3 DNA follows: TGCAGTGCTAGAGATGATTATGAGCAGTTCTTC.

The chain joins TRBV19 to TRBJ1-4; the match to TRBD1 covers 7 bases. With 0 bases clipped from V and 7 bases from J, the junction kept 5 bases outside the gene matches. Germline lookup yields CDR1 LNHDA and CDR2 SQIVND (reference sequence). The CDR3 spans 15 residues. DNA for the CDR3: TGTGCCAGTAGTATAGATCCGGGACAGAGTGAAAAACTGTTTTTT. Amino acids: CASSIDPGQSEKLFF.

J is TRBJ2-5 and V is TRBV12-3 or TRBV12-4; D ambiguous. The length of the CDR3 is 13 residues. Trimming shortened V by 2 bases and J by 4 bases, and 8 bases separated the two germline ends. This CDR3 reads CASSLRHRETQYF. In DNA, the CDR3 is TGTGCCAGCAGTTTAAGGCACCGAGAGACCCAGTACTTC.

This clonotype was recorded a few times. The chain uses TRBV20-1 and TRBJ1-2; TRBD1 might be the D (5 bases). The CDR3 has 14 amino acids. The V end lost 2 bases, the J end lost 2 bases, and 12 bases lay between the germline ends. Germline V lookup: CDR1 DFQATT, CDR2 SNEGSKA (reference sequence). CDR3 nucleotide sequence: TGCAGTGCTAGACCCCTTGACAGCAACTATGGCTACACCTTC. Translated, it gives CSARPLDSNYGYTF.

There are many counts of this clonotype. CDR3 nucleotide sequence: TGTGCCAGCAGCCAAGCGGGAGAGACCCAGTACTTC. As protein: CASSQAGETQYF. The chain employs TRBV14 and TRBJ2-5; D not resolved. Germline values: CDR1 SGHDN, CDR2 FVKESK. Trimming removed 1 base at V and 4 bases at J, with 4 bases between. The CDR3 runs 12 residues. Full variable domain (missing parts from reference TRBV14 and TRBJ2-5): EAGVTQFPSHSVIEKGQTVTLRCDPISGHDNLYWYRRVMGKEIKFLLHFVKESKQDESGMPNNRFLAERTGGTYSTLKVQPAELEDSGVYFCASSQAGETQYFGPGTRLLVL.